This TCR beta chain came from a study of Ad26.COV2.S vaccination and SARS-CoV-2 variants. As for the study in general: Once or twice, 56 days apart, Ad26.COV2.S was delivered intramuscularly. Notes on the study in general: Individuals receiving vaccine had higher spike-specific TCR breadth than placebo recipients did. For non-spike TCRs, breadth in vaccine recipients resembled that in placebo recipients.

As concerns this clone: Its antigen is unidentified.

As to treatment: approximately 18 received Ad26.COV2.S at low or high dose, single or two shots; about 5 received placebo; per-sample allocation not given. Sampling took place 63 days after the first vaccine or placebo injection. The protocol was immunoSEQ multiplex PCR, while the TCRdb copy is restricted to in-frame clones and leaves out a portion. Here the sample spans under 600,000 clones, roughly nine tenths being singletons. The specimen was peripheral blood, collected in a trial of Ad26.COV2.S vaccine versus placebo. The source is a person between 18 and 65 years old who received the Ad26.COV2.S COVID-19 vaccine or a placebo.

CDR3: CASRTTSGRGNEQFF. DNA for the CDR3: TGTGCCAGCAGGACGACTAGCGGGAGGGGGAATGAGCAGTTCTTC. V is TRBV6-6 and J is TRBJ2-1; 14 bases are a match to TRBD2. Trimming cost V 6 bases and J 7 bases; bases outside gene matches: 5. In germline, CDR1 is MNHNY, CDR2 SVGAGI (reference sequence). The CDR3 sequence is 15 residues long.